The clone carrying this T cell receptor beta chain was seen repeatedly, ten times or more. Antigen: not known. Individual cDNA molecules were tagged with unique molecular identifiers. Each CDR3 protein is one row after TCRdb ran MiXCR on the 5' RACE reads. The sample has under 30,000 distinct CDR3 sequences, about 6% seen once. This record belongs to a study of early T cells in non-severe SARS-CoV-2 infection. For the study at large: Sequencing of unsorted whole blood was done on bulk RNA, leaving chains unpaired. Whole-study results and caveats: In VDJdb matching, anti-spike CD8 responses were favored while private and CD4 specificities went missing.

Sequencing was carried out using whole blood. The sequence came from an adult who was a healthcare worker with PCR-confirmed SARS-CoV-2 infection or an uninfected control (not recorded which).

This CDR3 reads CASWGLAGGSSYNEQFF. The DNA for the CDR3 is TGTGCCAGCTGGGGACTAGCGGGAGGGAGCTCCTACAATGAGCAGTTCTTC. J is TRBJ2-1 and V is TRBV6-2 or TRBV6-3, with 16 bases that match TRBD2. The germline V gene has CDR1 MNHEY and CDR2 SVGEGT. This CDR3 has 17 residues. After removal of 8 bases from V and 0 bases from J, the junction contained 4 bases not matched to a gene.